These T cell receptor beta chains were read from a single sample in a study of blood T cell repertoires in COVID-19. Clones were sequenced by immunoSEQ multiplex PCR, and TCRdb holds only the in-frame ones, with some missing. The sample yields more than 200,000 clones, about 81% seen once. Sequences were obtained from peripheral blood. The receptor set was obtained from a woman at least 80 years old with COVID-19, enrolled during active disease. The CDR3 runs from the conserved cysteine through the conserved F or W. Each record gives: J gene, V gene, D gene, clone size, CDR3 protein, CDR3 DNA. A D gene is named only where the DNA matches it firmly. Size values are once, few and many counts, or a class for expanded clones, and some rows have none.

j_gene: TRBJ2-7
v_gene: TRBV5-1
d_gene: NA
abundance: once
CDR3aa: CASSRLTRGVSYEQYF
CDR3nt: TGCGCCAGCAGCCGACTGACCAGGGGGGTTTCCTACGAGCAGTACTTC

j_gene: TRBJ2-5
v_gene: TRBV21-1
d_gene: NA
abundance: NA
CDR3aa: CASSKGPAGAGQIWCETQYF
CDR3nt: TGTGCCAGCAGCAAGGGTCCGGCGGGGGCCGGACAAATCTGGTGTGAGACCCAGTACTTC

j_gene: TRBJ1-5
v_gene: TRBV29-1
d_gene: NA
abundance: NA
CDR3aa: CSAQIMTGANQPQHF
CDR3nt: TGCAGCGCGCAAATAATGACAGGCGCCAATCAGCCCCAGCATTTT

j_gene: TRBJ2-1
v_gene: TRBV9
d_gene: TRBD1
abundance: NA
CDR3aa: CASSGGQGYEQFF
CDR3nt: TGTGCCAGCAGCGGGGGACAGGGGTATGAGCAGTTCTTC

j_gene: TRBJ1-1
v_gene: TRBV10-2
d_gene: NA
abundance: NA
CDR3aa: CASSPGHGEAFF
CDR3nt: TGCGCCAGCAGTCCGGGACACGGTGAAGCTTTCTTT

j_gene: TRBJ1-5
v_gene: TRBV4-3
d_gene: NA
abundance: NA
CDR3aa: CASSQEGGNQPQHF
CDR3nt: TGCGCCAGCAGCCAAGAAGGAGGGAATCAGCCCCAGCATTTT

j_gene: TRBJ2-5
v_gene: TRBV29-1
d_gene: TRBD1
abundance: NA
CDR3aa: CSVKDRETQYF
CDR3nt: TGCAGCGTTAAGGACAGGGAGACCCAGTACTTC

j_gene: TRBJ1-3
v_gene: TRBV30
d_gene: NA
abundance: NA
CDR3aa: CAWSVQAVLGNTIYF
CDR3nt: TGTGCCTGGAGTGTACAGGCAGTATTAGGAAACACCATATATTTT

j_gene: TRBJ2-6
v_gene: TRBV7-3
d_gene: NA
abundance: NA
CDR3aa: CASSLTGSFPTGANVLTF
CDR3nt: TGTGCCAGCAGCTTAACGGGCAGTTTCCCCACTGGGGCCAACGTCCTGACTTTC

j_gene: TRBJ2-7
v_gene: TRBV14
d_gene: NA
abundance: NA
CDR3aa: CASSQAGVHEQYF
CDR3nt: TGTGCCAGCAGCCAAGCAGGGGTTCACGAGCAGTACTTC

j_gene: TRBJ1-1
v_gene: TRBV11-3
d_gene: NA
abundance: NA
CDR3aa: CASSSGGGGNTEAFF
CDR3nt: TGTGCCAGCAGCTCGGGGGGCGGAGGGAACACTGAAGCTTTCTTT

j_gene: TRBJ1-2
v_gene: TRBV5-1
d_gene: NA
abundance: NA
CDR3aa: CASSYGGETYTF
CDR3nt: TGCGCCAGCAGCTACGGAGGGGAAACCTACACCTTC

j_gene: TRBJ1-5
v_gene: TRBV19
d_gene: NA
abundance: NA
CDR3aa: CASSMGGKSNQPQHF
CDR3nt: TGTGCCAGTAGTATGGGGGGGAAAAGCAATCAGCCCCAGCATTTT

j_gene: TRBJ1-1
v_gene: TRBV5-6
d_gene: NA
abundance: NA
CDR3aa: CASSLWLRSRGAFF
CDR3nt: TGTGCCAGCAGCTTGTGGCTTCGGAGCCGTGGAGCTTTCTTT

j_gene: TRBJ2-3
v_gene: TRBV5-1
d_gene: TRBD2
abundance: NA
CDR3aa: CASYGSGGYGDTQYF
CDR3nt: TGCGCCAGCTACGGGTCGGGAGGGTATGGCGATACGCAGTATTTT

j_gene: TRBJ1-3
v_gene: TRBV18
d_gene: NA
abundance: NA
CDR3aa: CASSLRSGFSGNTIYF
CDR3nt: TGTGCCAGCTCCCTACGATCGGGATTCTCTGGAAACACCATATATTTT

j_gene: TRBJ2-3
v_gene: TRBV6-1
d_gene: NA
abundance: NA
CDR3aa: CASSDQGVDTQYF
CDR3nt: TGTGCCAGCAGTGATCAGGGTGTCGATACGCAGTATTTT

j_gene: TRBJ2-5
v_gene: TRBV4-2
d_gene: TRBD2
abundance: NA
CDR3aa: CASSPRGGLQETQYF
CDR3nt: TGTGCCAGCAGCCCCCGGGGGGGACTCCAAGAGACCCAGTACTTC

j_gene: TRBJ2-1
v_gene: TRBV28
d_gene: TRBD2
abundance: NA
CDR3aa: CASSFWTSGENEQFF
CDR3nt: TGTGCCAGCAGTTTCTGGACTAGCGGGGAAAATGAGCAGTTCTTC

j_gene: TRBJ2-5
v_gene: TRBV19
d_gene: NA
abundance: NA
CDR3aa: CASRPGTQETQYF
CDR3nt: TGTGCCAGTAGGCCCGGGACTCAAGAGACCCAGTACTTC

j_gene: TRBJ2-2
v_gene: TRBV7-9
d_gene: TRBD1
abundance: few
CDR3aa: CASGAWDRGAGELFF
CDR3nt: TGTGCCAGCGGGGCCTGGGACAGGGGTGCCGGGGAGCTGTTTTTT

j_gene: TRBJ2-6
v_gene: TRBV7-3
d_gene: NA
abundance: NA
CDR3aa: CASSLQVSSGANVLTF
CDR3nt: TGTGCCAGCAGCCTCCAAGTCAGCTCTGGGGCCAACGTCCTGACTTTC

j_gene: TRBJ2-2
v_gene: TRBV13
d_gene: TRBD2
abundance: NA
CDR3aa: CASRRSGGALTGELFF
CDR3nt: TGTGCCAGCAGACGTAGCGGGGGGGCGTTGACCGGGGAGCTGTTTTTT

j_gene: TRBJ1-1
v_gene: TRBV6-2/TRBV6-3
d_gene: NA
abundance: NA
CDR3aa: CASSSGRGEAFF
CDR3nt: TGTGCCAGCAGTTCGGGGAGAGGTGAAGCTTTCTTT

j_gene: TRBJ1-1
v_gene: TRBV9
d_gene: NA
abundance: few
CDR3aa: CASSRTGTTEAFF
CDR3nt: TGTGCCAGCAGCAGAACAGGGACCACTGAAGCTTTCTTT

j_gene: TRBJ2-1
v_gene: TRBV3-1/TRBV3-2
d_gene: NA
abundance: once
CDR3aa: CASTRRGYSYNEQFF
CDR3nt: TGTGCCAGCACTCGGAGGGGATACTCCTACAATGAGCAGTTCTTC

j_gene: TRBJ2-3
v_gene: TRBV2
d_gene: NA
abundance: NA
CDR3aa: CASRYPTGASTDTQYF
CDR3nt: TGTGCCAGCAGGTATCCGACAGGCGCTAGCACAGATACGCAGTATTTT

j_gene: TRBJ1-1
v_gene: TRBV4-2
d_gene: NA
abundance: NA
CDR3aa: CASSQDPGESTEAFF
CDR3nt: TGTGCCAGCAGCCAAGATCCGGGTGAGAGCACTGAAGCTTTCTTT

j_gene: TRBJ2-2
v_gene: TRBV5-6
d_gene: TRBD2
abundance: NA
CDR3aa: CASRRLGLAGEAGELFF
CDR3nt: TGTGCCAGCAGACGACTGGGACTAGCGGGAGAGGCCGGGGAGCTGTTTTTT

j_gene: TRBJ2-5
v_gene: TRBV2
d_gene: TRBD2
abundance: NA
CDR3aa: CASLRGFKETQYF
CDR3nt: TGTGCCAGCTTGCGGGGGTTTAAAGAGACCCAGTACTTC

j_gene: TRBJ1-2
v_gene: TRBV6-1
d_gene: NA
abundance: NA
CDR3aa: CASSEWNRVNGTF
CDR3nt: TGTGCCAGCAGTGAATGGAACAGGGTCAATGGCACCTTC

j_gene: TRBJ2-7
v_gene: TRBV4-3
d_gene: TRBD1
abundance: NA
CDR3aa: CASSPQATGYEQYF
CDR3nt: TGCGCCAGCAGCCCCCAAGCGACAGGGTACGAGCAGTACTTC

j_gene: TRBJ2-3
v_gene: TRBV9
d_gene: TRBD2
abundance: NA
CDR3aa: CASSGRPGGGTDTQYF
CDR3nt: TGTGCCAGCAGCGGACGACCGGGGGGAGGCACAGATACGCAGTATTTT

j_gene: TRBJ2-7
v_gene: TRBV6-5
d_gene: TRBD2
abundance: NA
CDR3aa: CASSLGLGTYEQYF
CDR3nt: TGTGCCAGCAGTCTGGGACTAGGCACCTACGAGCAGTACTTC

j_gene: TRBJ1-1
v_gene: TRBV10-3
d_gene: NA
abundance: NA
CDR3aa: CAISERGSNTEAFF
CDR3nt: TGTGCCATCAGTGAGAGAGGGTCGAACACTGAAGCTTTCTTT

j_gene: TRBJ1-6
v_gene: TRBV5-6
d_gene: TRBD1
abundance: few
CDR3aa: CASSLGQGYYSPLHF
CDR3nt: TGTGCCAGCAGCTTAGGACAGGGCTATTACTCACCCCTCCACTTT

j_gene: TRBJ2-1
v_gene: TRBV3-1/TRBV3-2
d_gene: TRBD2
abundance: NA
CDR3aa: CASSPQGGGGSYNEQFF
CDR3nt: TGTGCCAGCAGCCCCCAGGGCGGGGGGGGATCCTACAATGAGCAGTTCTTC

j_gene: TRBJ1-1
v_gene: TRBV6-2/TRBV6-3
d_gene: NA
abundance: NA
CDR3aa: CASSYSWNTEAFF
CDR3nt: TGTGCCAGCAGTTACTCCTGGAACACTGAAGCTTTCTTT

j_gene: TRBJ1-2
v_gene: TRBV7-9
d_gene: TRBD1
abundance: once
CDR3aa: CASSFDREALGYTF
CDR3nt: TGTGCCAGCAGCTTCGACAGGGAGGCCCTTGGCTACACCTTC

j_gene: TRBJ2-1
v_gene: TRBV2
d_gene: TRBD2
abundance: NA
CDR3aa: CASRITLAGGPSEQFF
CDR3nt: TGTGCCAGCAGGATAACACTAGCGGGGGGGCCCAGTGAGCAGTTCTTC

j_gene: TRBJ2-7
v_gene: TRBV5-1
d_gene: TRBD2
abundance: NA
CDR3aa: CASRSGTSSYEQYF
CDR3nt: TGCGCCAGCAGGTCCGGGACTAGCTCCTACGAGCAGTACTTC